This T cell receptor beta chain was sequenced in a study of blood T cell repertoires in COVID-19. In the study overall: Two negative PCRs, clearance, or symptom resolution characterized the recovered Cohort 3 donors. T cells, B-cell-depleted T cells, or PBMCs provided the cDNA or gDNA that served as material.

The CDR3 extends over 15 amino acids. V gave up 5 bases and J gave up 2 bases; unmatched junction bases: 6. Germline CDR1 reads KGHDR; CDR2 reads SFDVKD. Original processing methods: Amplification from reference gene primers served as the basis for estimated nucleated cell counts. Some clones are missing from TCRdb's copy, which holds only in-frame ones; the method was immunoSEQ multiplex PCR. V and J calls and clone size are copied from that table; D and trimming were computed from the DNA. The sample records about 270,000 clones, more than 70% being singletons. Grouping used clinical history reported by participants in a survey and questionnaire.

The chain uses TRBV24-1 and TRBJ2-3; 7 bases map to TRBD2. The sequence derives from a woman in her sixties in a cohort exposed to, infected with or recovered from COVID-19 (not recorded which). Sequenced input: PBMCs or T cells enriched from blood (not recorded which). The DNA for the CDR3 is TGTGCCACCAGTGCGGCTAGCGGCCCCACAGATACGCAGTATTTT. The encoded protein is CATSAASGPTDTQYF.